This T cell receptor beta chain derives from a study of PD-L1 blockade in urothelial cancer. Whole-study context: Patients initiated atezolizumab in the mid-2010s at 1,200 mg intravenously every 3 weeks.

This clone occurred once. Diagnoses among patients were locally advanced or metastatic urothelial carcinoma. With 4 bases removed from V and 7 bases from J, the gap between germline ends came to 14 bases. CDR1 and CDR2 (germline): SGHRS, YFSETQ. CDR3 size: 14 residues. The data were produced by immunoSEQ multiplex PCR, yet TCRdb's version contains in-frame clones alone and is incomplete. The table lists 58,000 or so clones, about 82% of them singletons. The receptor's source is a man between 45 and 60 years old with urothelial cancer. The rearrangement joins TRBV5-1 to TRBJ1-4; D possibly corresponds to TRBD1 (5 bases). The material sequenced was PBMCs, taken around atezolizumab (anti-PD-L1) treatment. The CDR3: CASSTGTSSEKLFF. As DNA, the CDR3 is TGCGCCAGCAGCACCGGGACTTCGAGTGAAAAACTGTTTTTT.